One T cell receptor beta chain is described in this entry. Antigen specificity is unknown. CD4+ T cell isolation took place after nine to eleven days of culture. Nucleocapsid antibodies were negative in the vaccine recipients, who had never had SARS-CoV-2 infection. The method was immunoSEQ multiplex PCR; TCRdb's version includes in-frame clones alone and lacks a portion of them. The sample yields about 76,000 clones, roughly three quarters seen once. V lost 5 bases to trimming and J lost 0 bases, with 12 bases between them. Germline CDR1 SGHNT, CDR2 YENEEA. The length of the CDR3 is 15 residues. The sample comes from a study of vaccination effects on CD4 cells after COVID-19. Study-level results: Clones of infection and vaccine origin contracted markedly late after vaccination.

The chain recombines TRBV11-3 with TRBJ2-3; a weak D match, TRBD1 (6 bases). This TCR derives from a human donor who received a COVID-19 vaccine. Sequencing used CD4+ T cells from PBMCs cultured without peptide, obtained before COVID-19 vaccination. The CDR3 protein is CASSPQGSSTDTQYF. The CDR3 bases are TGTGCCAGCAGCCCGCAGGGGTCGAGCACAGATACGCAGTATTTT.